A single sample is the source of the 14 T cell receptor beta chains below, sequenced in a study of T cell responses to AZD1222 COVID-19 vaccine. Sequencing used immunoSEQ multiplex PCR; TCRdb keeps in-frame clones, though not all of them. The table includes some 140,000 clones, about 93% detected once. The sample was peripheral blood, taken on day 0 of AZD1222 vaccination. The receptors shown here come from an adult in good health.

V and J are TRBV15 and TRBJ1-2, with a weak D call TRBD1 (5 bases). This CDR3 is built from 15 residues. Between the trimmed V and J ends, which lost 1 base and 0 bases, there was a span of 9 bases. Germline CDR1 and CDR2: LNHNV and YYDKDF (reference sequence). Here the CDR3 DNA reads TGTGCCACCAGCAGAGGACGGGGCGCTAACTATGGCTACACCTTC. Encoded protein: CATSRGRGANYGYTF.

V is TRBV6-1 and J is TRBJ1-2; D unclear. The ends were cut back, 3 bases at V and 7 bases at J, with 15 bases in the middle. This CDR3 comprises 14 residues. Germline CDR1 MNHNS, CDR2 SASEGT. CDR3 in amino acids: CASSDLGFKSGYTF. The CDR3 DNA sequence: TGTGCCAGCAGTGATTTGGGGTTCAAGTCTGGCTACACCTTC.

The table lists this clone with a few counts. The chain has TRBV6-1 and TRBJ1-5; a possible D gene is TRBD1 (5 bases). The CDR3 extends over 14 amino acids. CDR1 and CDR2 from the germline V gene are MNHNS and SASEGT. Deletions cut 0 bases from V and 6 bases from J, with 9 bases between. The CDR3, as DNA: TGTGCCAGCAGTGAAGCGGGGGGAAGTCAGCCCCAGCATTTT. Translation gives CASSEAGGSQPQHF.

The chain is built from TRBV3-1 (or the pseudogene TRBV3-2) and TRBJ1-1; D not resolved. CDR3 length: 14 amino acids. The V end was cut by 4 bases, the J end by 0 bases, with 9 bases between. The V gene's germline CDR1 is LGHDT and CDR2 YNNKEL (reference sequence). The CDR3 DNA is TGTGCCAGCAGCCCCTTTTTTATGAACACTGAAGCTTTCTTT. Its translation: CASSPFFMNTEAFF.

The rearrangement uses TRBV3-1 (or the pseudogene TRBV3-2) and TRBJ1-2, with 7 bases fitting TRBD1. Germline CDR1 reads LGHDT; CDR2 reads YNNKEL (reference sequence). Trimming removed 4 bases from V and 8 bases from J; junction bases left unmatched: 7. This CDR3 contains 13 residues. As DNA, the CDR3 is TGTGCCAGCAGCCGAGGACAGGATCGGGGCTACACCTTC. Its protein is CASSRGQDRGYTF.

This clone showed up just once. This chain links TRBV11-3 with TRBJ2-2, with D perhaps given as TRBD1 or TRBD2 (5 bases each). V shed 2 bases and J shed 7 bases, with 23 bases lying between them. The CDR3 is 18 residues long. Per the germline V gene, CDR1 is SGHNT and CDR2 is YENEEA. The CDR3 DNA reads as TGTGCCAGCAGCTTATTGGTAAGGCTGGGGACCCAAGTCGGGGAGCTGTTTTTT. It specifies CASSLLVRLGTQVGELFF. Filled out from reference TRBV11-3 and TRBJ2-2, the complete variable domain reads EAGVVQSPRYKIIEKKQPVAFWCNPISGHNTLYWYLQNLGQGPELLIRYENEEAVDDSQLPKDRFSAERLKGVDSTLKIQPAELGDSAVYLCASSLLVRLGTQVGELFFGEGSRLTVL.

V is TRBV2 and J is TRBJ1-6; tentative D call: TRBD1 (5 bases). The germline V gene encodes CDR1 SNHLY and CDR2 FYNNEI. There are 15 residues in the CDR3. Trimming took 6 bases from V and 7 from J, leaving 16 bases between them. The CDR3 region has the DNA TGTGCCAGCAGAGACCAGGACATAGACAATTCACCCCTCCACTTT. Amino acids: CASRDQDIDNSPLHF.

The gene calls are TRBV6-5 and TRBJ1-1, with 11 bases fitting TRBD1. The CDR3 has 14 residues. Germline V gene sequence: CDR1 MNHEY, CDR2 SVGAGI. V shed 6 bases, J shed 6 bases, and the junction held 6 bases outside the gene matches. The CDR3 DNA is TGTGCCAGCAGAAGCGGACAGGGGGCGGCTGAAGCTTTCTTT. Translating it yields CASRSGQGAAEAFF.

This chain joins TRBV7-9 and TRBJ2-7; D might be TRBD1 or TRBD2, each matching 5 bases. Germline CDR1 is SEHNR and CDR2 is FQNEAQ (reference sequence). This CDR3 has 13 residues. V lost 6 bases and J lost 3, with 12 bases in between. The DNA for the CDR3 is TGTGCCAGCAGGAATGAGGGGCACTACGAGCAGTACTTC. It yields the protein CASRNEGHYEQYF.

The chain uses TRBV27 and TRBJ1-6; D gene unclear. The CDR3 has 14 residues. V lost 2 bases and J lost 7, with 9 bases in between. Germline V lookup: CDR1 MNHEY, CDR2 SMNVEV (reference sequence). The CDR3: CASSLEGRNSPLHF. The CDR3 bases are TGTGCCAGCAGTTTAGAGGGTAGGAATTCACCCCTCCACTTT.

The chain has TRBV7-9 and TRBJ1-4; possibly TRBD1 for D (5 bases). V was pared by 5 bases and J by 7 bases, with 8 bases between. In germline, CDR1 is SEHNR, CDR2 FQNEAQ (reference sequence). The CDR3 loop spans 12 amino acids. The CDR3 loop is CASSPGGEKLFF. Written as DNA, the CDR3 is TGTGCCAGCAGCCCCGGGGGTGAAAAACTGTTTTTT.

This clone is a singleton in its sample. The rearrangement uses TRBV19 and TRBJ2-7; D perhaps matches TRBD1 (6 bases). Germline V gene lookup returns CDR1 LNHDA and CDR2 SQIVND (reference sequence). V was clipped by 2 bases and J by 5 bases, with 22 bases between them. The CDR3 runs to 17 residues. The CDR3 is CASSITGNMQGRNEQYF. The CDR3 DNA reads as TGTGCCAGTAGTATAACGGGAAATATGCAGGGGAGAAACGAGCAGTACTTC.

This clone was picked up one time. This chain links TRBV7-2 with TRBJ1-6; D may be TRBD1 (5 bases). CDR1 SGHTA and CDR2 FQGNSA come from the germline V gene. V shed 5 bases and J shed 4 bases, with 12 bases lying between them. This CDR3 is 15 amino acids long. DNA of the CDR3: TGTGCCAGCAGCATCGGGGACCCTTATAATTCACCCCTCCACTTT. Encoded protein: CASSIGDPYNSPLHF. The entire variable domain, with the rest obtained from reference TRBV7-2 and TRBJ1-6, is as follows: GAGVSQSPSNKVTEKGKDVELRCDPISGHTALYWYRQSLGQGLEFLIYFQGNSAPDKSGLPSDRFSAERTGGSVSTLTIQRTQQEDSAVYLCASSIGDPYNSPLHFGNGTRLTVT.

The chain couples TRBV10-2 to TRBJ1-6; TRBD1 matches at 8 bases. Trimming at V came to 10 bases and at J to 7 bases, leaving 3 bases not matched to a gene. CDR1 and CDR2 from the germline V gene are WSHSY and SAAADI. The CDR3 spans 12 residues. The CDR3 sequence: CATRGPNSPLHF. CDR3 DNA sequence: TGCGCCACCAGGGGGCCGAATTCACCCCTCCACTTT.